This T cell receptor beta chain was sequenced during a study of cytomegalovirus exposure and HLA in healthy donors. Study-wide results and limits: Specific recognition of CMV antigens was confirmed in vitro for a few chains (all CMV-associated). Because they were indistinguishable, some V segments, including TRBV6-2 and TRBV6-3, were excluded. Cytomegalovirus status was reportedly diagnosed by the classifier with high sensitivity and specificity. DRB1 showed the most TCR associations and HLA-C the fewest in a later analysis, as rates varied by HLA locus.

Concerning this clone itself: Its antigen is still unknown.

The primer mix had 60 Vbeta and 13 Jbeta primers. Data came from immunoSEQ multiplex PCR; TCRdb stores just in-frame clones and leaves some out. The table lists some 190,000 clones, nearly 80% of them singletons, with 2.9% in the top ten. Germline loops: CDR1 SNHLY, CDR2 FYNNEI. V was shortened by 7 bases and J by 0 bases, with 17 bases between the two germline ends. The CDR3 has 16 amino acids. The TCR originated in a female donor in good health and CMV-seronegative. Sequenced: PBMCs. The V and J genes are TRBV2 and TRBJ2-3; D remains ambiguous. CDR3 in DNA: TGTGCCAGCACTTCTCGCAGGCATGCTAGCACAGATACGCAGTATTTT. It translates to CASTSRRHASTDTQYF.